This TCR beta chain was captured by sequencing in a study of tumor and adjacent non-tumor tissue in lung cancer. Study information: Some 4.1 million productive TCRbeta reads were obtained per sample on average. The study, taken as a whole, reports: Shorter survival was associated with higher TCR diversity in tumors.

The library came from three nested PCR rounds adapted from ARM-PCR protocols. Each CDR3 protein gets one entry after TCRdb re-called the multiplex PCR reads with MiXCR. The sample holds 200,000 to 250,000 distinct CDR3 sequences, about 71% seen once. RNA was extracted from bulk tissue without any cell sorting. At least ten counts were recorded for this clonotype. Its antigen is still unknown. Trimming removed 0 bases from V and 4 bases from J, with 10 bases in between. The V gene's germline CDR1 is MNHEY and CDR2 SVGEGT. The CDR3 covers 15 residues. The TCR originated in a man between 60 and 70 years old with non-small cell lung cancer. The rearrangement joins TRBV6-2 or TRBV6-3 to TRBJ1-5; D gene ambiguous. Sequenced input: lung tumor tissue. CDR3 sequence reads: CASSYSSRRNQPQHF. Here the CDR3 DNA reads TGTGCCAGCAGTTACTCCTCCAGGCGGAATCAGCCCCAGCATTTT.